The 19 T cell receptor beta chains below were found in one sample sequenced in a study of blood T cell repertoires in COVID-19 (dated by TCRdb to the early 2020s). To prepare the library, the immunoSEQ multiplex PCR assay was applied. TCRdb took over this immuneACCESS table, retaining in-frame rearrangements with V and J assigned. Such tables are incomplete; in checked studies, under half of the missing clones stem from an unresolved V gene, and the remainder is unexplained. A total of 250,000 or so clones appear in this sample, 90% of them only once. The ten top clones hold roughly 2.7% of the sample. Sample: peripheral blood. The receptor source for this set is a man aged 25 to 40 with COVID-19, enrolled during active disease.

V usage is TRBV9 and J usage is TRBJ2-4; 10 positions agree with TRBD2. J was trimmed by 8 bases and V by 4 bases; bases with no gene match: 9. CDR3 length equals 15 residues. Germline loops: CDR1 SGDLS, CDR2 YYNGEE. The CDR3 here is CASSPPGTSVDIQYF. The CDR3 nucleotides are TGTGCCAGCAGCCCACCGGGGACTAGCGTTGACATTCAGTACTTC.

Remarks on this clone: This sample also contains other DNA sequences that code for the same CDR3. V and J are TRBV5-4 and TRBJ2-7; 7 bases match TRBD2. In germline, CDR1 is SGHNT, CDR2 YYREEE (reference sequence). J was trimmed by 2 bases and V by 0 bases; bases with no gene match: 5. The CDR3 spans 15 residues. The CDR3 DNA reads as TGTGCCAGCAGCTTGGGCGGGGGAACTACCTACGAGCAGTACTTC. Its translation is CASSLGGGTTYEQYF.

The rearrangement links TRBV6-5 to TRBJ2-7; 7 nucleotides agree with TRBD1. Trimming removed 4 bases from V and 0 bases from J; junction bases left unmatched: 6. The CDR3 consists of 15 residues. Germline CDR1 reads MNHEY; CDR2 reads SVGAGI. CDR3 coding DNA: TGTGCCAGCAGTTGGACAGGTCGGGGCTCCTACGAGCAGTACTTC. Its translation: CASSWTGRGSYEQYF.

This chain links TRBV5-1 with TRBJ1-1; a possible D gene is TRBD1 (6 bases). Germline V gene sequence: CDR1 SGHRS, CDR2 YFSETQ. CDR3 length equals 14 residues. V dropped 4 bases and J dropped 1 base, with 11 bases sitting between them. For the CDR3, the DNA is TGCGCCAGCAGCCCCCTGACAGGGAACACTGAAGCTTTCTTT. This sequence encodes CASSPLTGNTEAFF.

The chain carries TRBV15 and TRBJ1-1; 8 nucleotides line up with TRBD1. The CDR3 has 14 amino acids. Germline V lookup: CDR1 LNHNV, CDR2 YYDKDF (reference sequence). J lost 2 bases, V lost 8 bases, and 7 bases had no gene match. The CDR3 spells CATARDRFNTEAFF. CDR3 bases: TGTGCCACCGCTCGGGACAGGTTTAACACTGAAGCTTTCTTT.

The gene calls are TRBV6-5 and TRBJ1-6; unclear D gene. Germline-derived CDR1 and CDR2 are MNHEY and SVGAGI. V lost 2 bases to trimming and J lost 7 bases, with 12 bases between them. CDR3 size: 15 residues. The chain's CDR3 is CASSYQAARNSPLHF. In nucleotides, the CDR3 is TGTGCCAGCAGTTACCAGGCCGCACGGAATTCACCCCTCCACTTT.

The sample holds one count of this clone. This CDR3 is CASSRDWGQPQHF. The CDR3 nucleotides read TGTGCCAGCAGCCGGGACTGGGGTCAGCCCCAGCATTTT. This chain connects TRBV14 to TRBJ1-5, with TRBD1 as a possible D gene (5 bases). Trimming left V 4 bases short and J 6 bases short, with 10 bases between. Germline CDR1 SGHDN, CDR2 FVKESK. The CDR3 spans 13 residues. Filled out from reference TRBV14 and TRBJ1-5, the complete variable domain reads EAGVTQFPSHSVIEKGQTVTLRCDPISGHDNLYWYRRVMGKEIKFLLHFVKESKQDESGMPNNRFLAERTGGTYSTLKVQPAELEDSGVYFCASSRDWGQPQHFGDGTRLSIL.

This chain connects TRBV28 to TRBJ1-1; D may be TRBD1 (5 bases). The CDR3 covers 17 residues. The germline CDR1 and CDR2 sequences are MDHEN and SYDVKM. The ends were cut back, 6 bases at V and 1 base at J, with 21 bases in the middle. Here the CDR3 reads CASSPGGLGHRNTEAFF. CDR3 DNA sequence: TGTGCCAGCAGCCCGGGTGGGTTAGGACACCGGAACACTGAAGCTTTCTTT.

The CDR3 DNA follows: TGTGCCAGCAGCTTCGGACTAGGAACCTACAATGAGCAGTTCTTC. It encodes CASSFGLGTYNEQFF. The chain joins TRBV7-9 to TRBJ2-1; 7 nucleotides match TRBD2. There are 15 residues in the CDR3. Germline assignment: CDR1 SEHNR and CDR2 FQNEAQ (reference sequence). J gave up 2 bases and V 3 bases, and 4 bases lay outside the gene matches.

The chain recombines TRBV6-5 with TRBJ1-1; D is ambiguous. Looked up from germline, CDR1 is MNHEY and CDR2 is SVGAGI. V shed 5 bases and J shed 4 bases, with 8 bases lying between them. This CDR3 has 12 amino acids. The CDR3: CASSHLSTEAFF. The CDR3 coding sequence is TGTGCCAGCAGTCACCTAAGCACTGAAGCTTTCTTT.

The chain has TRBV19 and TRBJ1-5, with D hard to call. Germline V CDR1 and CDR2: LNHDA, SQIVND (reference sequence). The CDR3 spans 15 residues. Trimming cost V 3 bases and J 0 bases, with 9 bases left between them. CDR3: CASSIRVGSNQPQHF. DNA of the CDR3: TGTGCCAGTAGTATCCGGGTTGGTAGCAATCAGCCCCAGCATTTT.

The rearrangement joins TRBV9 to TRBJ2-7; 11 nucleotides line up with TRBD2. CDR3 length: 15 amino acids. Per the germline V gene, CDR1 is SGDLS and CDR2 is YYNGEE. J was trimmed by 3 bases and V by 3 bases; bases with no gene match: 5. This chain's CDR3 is CASSAGTSGFYEQYF. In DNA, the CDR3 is TGTGCCAGCAGCGCCGGGACTAGCGGCTTCTACGAGCAGTACTTC.

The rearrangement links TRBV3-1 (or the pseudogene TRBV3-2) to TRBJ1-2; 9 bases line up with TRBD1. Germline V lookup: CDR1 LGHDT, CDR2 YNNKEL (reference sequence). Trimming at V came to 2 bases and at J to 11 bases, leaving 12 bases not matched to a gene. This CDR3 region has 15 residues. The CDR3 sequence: CASSQQIGTGRLYTF. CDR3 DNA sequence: TGTGCCAGCAGCCAACAGATAGGGACAGGGAGATTATACACCTTC.

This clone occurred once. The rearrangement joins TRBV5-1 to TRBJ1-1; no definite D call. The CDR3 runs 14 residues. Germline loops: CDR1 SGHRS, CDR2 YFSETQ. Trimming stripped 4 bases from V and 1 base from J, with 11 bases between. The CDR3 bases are TGCGCCAGCAGCCTCACTCACGCGAACACTGAAGCTTTCTTT. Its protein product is CASSLTHANTEAFF.

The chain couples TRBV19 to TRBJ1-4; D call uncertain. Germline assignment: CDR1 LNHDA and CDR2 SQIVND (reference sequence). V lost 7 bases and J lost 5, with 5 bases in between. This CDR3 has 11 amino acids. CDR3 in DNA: TGTGCCAGTACCCTAAATGAAAAACTGTTTTTT. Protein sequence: CASTLNEKLFF.

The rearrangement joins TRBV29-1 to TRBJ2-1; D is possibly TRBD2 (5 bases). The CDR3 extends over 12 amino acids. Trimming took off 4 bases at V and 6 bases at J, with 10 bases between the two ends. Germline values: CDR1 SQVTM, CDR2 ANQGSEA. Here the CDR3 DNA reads TGCAGCGTTGTTCCCGGGGTCAATGAGCAGTTCTTC. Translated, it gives CSVVPGVNEQFF.

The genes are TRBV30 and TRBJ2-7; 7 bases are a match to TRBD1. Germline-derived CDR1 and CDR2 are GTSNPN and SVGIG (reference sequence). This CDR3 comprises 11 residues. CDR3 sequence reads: CAWGQSYEQYF. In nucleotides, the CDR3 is TGTGCGTGGGGACAGTCCTACGAGCAGTACTTC.

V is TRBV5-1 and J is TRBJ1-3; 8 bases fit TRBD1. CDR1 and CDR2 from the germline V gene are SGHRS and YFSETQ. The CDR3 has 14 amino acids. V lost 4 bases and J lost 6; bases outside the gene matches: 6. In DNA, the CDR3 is TGCGCCAGCAGCCTACAGGGGGAAGAAAACACCATATATTTT. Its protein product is CASSLQGEENTIYF.

The CDR3 DNA reads as TGTGCCAGCAGCCCGGCCAGCGGGGGTCCCGAAATATACAATGAGCAGTTCTTC. This codes for CASSPASGGPEIYNEQFF. V is TRBV11-2 and J is TRBJ2-1; TRBD2 aligns across 8 bases. CDR1 is SGHAT, CDR2 FQNNGV, per germline. V lost 5 bases and J lost 4; bases outside the gene matches: 16. This CDR3 region has 18 residues. Together with reference TRBV11-2 and TRBJ2-1, the CDR3 gives the full variable domain: EAGVAQSPRYKIIEKRQSVAFWCNPISGHATLYWYQQILGQGPKLLIQFQNNGVVDDSQLPKDRFSAERLKGVDSTLKIQPAKLEDSAVYLCASSPASGGPEIYNEQFFGPGTRLTVL.